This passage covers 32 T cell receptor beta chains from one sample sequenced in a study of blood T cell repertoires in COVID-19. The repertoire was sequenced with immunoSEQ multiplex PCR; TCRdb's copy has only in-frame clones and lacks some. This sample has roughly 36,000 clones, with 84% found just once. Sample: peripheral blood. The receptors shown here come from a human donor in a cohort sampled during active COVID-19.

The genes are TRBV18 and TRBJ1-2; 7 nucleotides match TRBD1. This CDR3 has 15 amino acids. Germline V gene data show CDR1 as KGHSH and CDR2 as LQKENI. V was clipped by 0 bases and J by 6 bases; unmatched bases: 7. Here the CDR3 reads CASSPPGQQAHGYTF. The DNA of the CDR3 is TGTGCCAGCTCACCACCGGGACAGCAGGCCCATGGCTACACCTTC.

The CDR3 region is CASSLGGLDDTEAFF. As DNA, the CDR3 is TGTGCCAGCAGCCTAGGGGGGCTGGATGACACTGAAGCTTTCTTT. The chain combines TRBV7-9 with TRBJ1-1; D is possibly TRBD1 (6 bases). Trimming took 5 bases from V and 3 from J, leaving 16 bases between them. The CDR3 runs 15 residues. Germline CDR1 reads SEHNR; CDR2 reads FQNEAQ (reference sequence).

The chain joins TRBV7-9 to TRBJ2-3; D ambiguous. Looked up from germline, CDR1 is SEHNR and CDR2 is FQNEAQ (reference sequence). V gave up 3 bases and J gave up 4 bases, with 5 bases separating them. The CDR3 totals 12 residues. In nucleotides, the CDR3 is TGTGCCAGCAGCTTCGAGGCAGATACGCAGTATTTT. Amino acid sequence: CASSFEADTQYF.

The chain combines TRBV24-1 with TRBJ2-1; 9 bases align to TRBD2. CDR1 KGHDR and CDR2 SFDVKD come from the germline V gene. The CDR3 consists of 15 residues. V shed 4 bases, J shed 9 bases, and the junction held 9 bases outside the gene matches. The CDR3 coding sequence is TGTGCCACCAGTGACCCCGGGACTAGCTATGGTGAGCAGTTCTTC. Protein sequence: CATSDPGTSYGEQFF.

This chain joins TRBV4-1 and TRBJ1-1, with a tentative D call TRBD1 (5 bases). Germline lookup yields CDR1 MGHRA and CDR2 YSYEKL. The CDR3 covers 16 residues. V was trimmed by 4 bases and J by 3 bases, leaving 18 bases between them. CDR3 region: CASSPPRGVPHTEAFF. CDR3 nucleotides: TGCGCCAGCAGCCCACCCCGGGGGGTTCCTCACACTGAAGCTTTCTTT.

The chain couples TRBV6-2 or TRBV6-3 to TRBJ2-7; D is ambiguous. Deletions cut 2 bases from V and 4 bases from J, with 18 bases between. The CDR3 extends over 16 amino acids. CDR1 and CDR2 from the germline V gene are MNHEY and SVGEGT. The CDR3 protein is CASSYGHSLSIYEQYF. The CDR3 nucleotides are TGTGCCAGCAGTTACGGCCATAGCCTGAGCATATACGAGCAGTACTTC.

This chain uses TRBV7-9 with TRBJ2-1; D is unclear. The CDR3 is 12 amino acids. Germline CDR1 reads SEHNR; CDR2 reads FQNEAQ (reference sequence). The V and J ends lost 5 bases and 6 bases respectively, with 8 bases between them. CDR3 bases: TGTGCCAGCAGCCCCCTAGGCAATGAGCAGTTCTTC. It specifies CASSPLGNEQFF.

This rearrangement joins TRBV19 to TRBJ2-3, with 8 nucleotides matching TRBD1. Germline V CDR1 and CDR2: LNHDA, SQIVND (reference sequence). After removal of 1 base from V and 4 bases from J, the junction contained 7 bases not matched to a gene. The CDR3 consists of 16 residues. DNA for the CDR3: TGTGCCAGTAGTATAGTAGGACAGGGCCCTTCAGATACGCAGTATTTT. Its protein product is CASSIVGQGPSDTQYF.

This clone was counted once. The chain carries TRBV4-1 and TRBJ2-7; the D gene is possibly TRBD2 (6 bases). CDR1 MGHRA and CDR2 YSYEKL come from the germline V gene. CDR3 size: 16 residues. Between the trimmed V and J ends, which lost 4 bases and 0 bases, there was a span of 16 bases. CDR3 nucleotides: TGCGCCAGCAGCCCGAGTGTCCTGGAGGGCTCCTACGAGCAGTACTTC. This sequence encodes CASSPSVLEGSYEQYF.

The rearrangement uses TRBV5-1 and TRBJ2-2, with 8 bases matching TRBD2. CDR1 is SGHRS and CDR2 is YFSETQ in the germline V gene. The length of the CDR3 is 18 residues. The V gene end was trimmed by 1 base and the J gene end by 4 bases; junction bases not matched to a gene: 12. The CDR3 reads CASSLSQGRAGATGELFF. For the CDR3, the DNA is TGCGCCAGCAGCTTGAGCCAAGGTCGAGCGGGGGCCACCGGGGAGCTGTTTTTT.

The CDR3 region has the DNA TGTGCCTGGAGAAGGGGAGGCTACACCTTC. Its translation: CAWRRGGYTF. V and J are TRBV30 and TRBJ1-2; weak D call: TRBD1 (5 bases). CDR3 length: 10 residues. With 3 bases removed from V and 8 bases from J, the gap between germline ends came to 7 bases. Germline CDR1 reads GTSNPN; CDR2 reads SVGIG (reference sequence).

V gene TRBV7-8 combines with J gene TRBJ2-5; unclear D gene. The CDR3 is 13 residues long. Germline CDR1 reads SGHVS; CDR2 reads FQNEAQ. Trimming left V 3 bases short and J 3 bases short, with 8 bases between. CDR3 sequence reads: CASSFGVKETQYF. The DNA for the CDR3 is TGTGCCAGCAGCTTCGGTGTCAAAGAGACCCAGTACTTC.

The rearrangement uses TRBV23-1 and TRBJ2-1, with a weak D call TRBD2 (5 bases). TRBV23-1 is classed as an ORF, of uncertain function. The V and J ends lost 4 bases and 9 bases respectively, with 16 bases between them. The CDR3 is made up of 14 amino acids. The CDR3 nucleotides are TGCGCCAGCAGTCCCCCCGCCCGGGGTGGTGAGCAGTTCTTC. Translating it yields CASSPPARGGEQFF.

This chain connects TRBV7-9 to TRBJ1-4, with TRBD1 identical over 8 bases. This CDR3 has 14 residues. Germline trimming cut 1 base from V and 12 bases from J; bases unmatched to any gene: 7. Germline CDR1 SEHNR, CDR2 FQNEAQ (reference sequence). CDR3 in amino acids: CASSLDDRGIQLFF. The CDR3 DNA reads TGTGCCAGCAGCTTAGATGACAGGGGAATCCAACTGTTTTTT.

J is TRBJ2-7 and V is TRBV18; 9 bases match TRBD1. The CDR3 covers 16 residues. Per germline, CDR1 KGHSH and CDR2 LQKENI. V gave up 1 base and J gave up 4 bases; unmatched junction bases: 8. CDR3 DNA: TGTGCCAGCTCACCACGGACAGGGGTTGGTTCGTACGAGCAGTACTTC. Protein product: CASSPRTGVGSYEQYF.

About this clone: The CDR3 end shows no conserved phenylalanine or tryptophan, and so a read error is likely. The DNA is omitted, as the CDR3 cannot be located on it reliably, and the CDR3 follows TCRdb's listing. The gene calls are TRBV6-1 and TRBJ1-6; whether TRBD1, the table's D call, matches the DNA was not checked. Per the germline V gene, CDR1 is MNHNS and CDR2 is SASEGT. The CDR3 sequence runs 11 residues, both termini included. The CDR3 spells CASSEVRQIIL.

DNA of the CDR3: TGCGCCAGCAGCAACAGGGTAGGGAATTCACCCCTCCACTTT. Translation gives CASSNRVGNSPLHF. This chain joins TRBV5-1 and TRBJ1-6, with a tentative D call TRBD1 (6 bases). Germline V gives CDR1 SGHRS, CDR2 YFSETQ. V lost 4 bases to trimming and J lost 7 bases, with 12 bases between them. The CDR3 runs to 14 residues.

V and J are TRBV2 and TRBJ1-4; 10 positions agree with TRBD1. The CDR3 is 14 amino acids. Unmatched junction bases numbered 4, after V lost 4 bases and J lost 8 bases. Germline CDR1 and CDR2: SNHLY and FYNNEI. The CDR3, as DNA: TGTGCCAGCAGTGGGACAGGGGGTATAGAAAAACTGTTTTTT. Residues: CASSGTGGIEKLFF.

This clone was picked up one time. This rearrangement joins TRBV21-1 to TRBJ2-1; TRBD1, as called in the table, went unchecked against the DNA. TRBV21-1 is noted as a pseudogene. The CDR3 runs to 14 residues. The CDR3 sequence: CASSKGQGIYEQFF. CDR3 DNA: TGTGCCAGCAGCAAGGGGCAGGGTATCTATGAGCAGTTCTTC.

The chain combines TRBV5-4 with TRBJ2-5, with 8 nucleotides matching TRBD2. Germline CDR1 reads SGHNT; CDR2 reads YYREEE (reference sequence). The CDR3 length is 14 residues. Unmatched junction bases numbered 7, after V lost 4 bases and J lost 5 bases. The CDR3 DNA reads TGTGCCAGCAGCCCCGGGGGGGCGGTGGAGACCCAGTACTTC. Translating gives CASSPGGAVETQYF.

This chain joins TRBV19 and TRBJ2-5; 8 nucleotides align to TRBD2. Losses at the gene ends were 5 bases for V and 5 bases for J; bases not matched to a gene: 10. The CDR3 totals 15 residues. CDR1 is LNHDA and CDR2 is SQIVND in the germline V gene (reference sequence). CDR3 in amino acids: CASSARRGATETQYF. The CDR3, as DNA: TGTGCCAGTAGTGCCAGGCGGGGGGCTACGGAGACCCAGTACTTC.

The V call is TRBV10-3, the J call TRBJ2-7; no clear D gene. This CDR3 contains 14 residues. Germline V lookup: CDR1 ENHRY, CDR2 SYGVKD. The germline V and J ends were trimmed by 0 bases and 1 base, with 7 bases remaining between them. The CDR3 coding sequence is TGTGCCATCAGTGAGTCTAGCCTGTCCTACGAGCAGTACTTC. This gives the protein CAISESSLSYEQYF.

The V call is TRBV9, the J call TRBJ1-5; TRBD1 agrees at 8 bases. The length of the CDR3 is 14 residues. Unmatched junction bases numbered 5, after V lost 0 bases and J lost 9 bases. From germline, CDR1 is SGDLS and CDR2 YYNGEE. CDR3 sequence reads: CASSVAQGDTPQHF. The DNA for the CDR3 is TGTGCCAGCAGCGTAGCACAGGGGGATACGCCCCAGCATTTT. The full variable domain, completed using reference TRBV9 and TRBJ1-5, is DSGVTQTPKHLITATGQRVTLRCSPRSGDLSVYWYQQSLDQGLQFLIQYYNGEERAKGNILERFSAQQFPDLHSELNLSSLELGDSALYFCASSVAQGDTPQHFGDGTRLSIL.

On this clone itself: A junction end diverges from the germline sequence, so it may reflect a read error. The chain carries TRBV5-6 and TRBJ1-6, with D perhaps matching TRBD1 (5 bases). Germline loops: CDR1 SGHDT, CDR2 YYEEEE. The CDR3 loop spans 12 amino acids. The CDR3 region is CASSLRGRPADF. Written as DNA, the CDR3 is TGTGCCAGCAGCTTGAGGGGTAGGCCGGCAGACTTT.

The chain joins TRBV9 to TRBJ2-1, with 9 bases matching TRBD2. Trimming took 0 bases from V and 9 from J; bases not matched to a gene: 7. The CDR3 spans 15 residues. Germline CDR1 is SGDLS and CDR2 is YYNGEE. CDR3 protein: CASSVGRGGQSEQFF. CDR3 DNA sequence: TGTGCCAGCAGCGTAGGGCGGGGGGGCCAAAGTGAGCAGTTCTTC.

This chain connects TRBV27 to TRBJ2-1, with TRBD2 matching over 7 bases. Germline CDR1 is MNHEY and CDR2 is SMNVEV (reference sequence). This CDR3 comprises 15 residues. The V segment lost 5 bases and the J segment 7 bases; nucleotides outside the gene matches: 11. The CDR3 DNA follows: TGTGCCAGCAGTATCTGGTCGGGGGGTCGGAATGAGCAGTTCTTC. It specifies CASSIWSGGRNEQFF.

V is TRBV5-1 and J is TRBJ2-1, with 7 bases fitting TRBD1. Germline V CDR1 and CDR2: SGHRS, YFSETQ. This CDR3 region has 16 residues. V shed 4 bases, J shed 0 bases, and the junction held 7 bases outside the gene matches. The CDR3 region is CASSPWDRSSYNEQFF. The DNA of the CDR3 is TGCGCCAGCAGCCCGTGGGACAGAAGCTCCTACAATGAGCAGTTCTTC.

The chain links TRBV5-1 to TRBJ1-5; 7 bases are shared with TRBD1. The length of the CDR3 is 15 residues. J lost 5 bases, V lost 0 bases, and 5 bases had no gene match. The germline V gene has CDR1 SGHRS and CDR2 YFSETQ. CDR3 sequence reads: CASSLVPGGYQPQHF. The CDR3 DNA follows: TGCGCCAGCAGCTTGGTACCAGGGGGATATCAGCCCCAGCATTTT.

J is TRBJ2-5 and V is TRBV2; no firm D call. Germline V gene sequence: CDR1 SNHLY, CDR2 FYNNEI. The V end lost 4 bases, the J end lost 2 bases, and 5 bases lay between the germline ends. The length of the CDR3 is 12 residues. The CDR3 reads CASSAQQETQYF. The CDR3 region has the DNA TGTGCCAGCAGTGCCCAGCAAGAGACCCAGTACTTC.

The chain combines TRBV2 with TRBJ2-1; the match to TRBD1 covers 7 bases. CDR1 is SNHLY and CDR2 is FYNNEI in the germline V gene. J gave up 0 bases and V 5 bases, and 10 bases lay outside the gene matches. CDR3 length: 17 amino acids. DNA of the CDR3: TGTGCCAGCAGTACCCGGGACAGCCTCAGCTCCTACAATGAGCAGTTCTTC. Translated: CASSTRDSLSSYNEQFF.

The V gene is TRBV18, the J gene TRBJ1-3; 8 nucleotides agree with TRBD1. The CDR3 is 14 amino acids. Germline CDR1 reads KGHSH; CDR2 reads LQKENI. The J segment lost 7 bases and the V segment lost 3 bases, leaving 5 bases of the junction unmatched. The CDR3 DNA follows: TGTGCCAGCTCACCCCGGACAGGGCGGAACACCATATATTTT. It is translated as CASSPRTGRNTIYF.

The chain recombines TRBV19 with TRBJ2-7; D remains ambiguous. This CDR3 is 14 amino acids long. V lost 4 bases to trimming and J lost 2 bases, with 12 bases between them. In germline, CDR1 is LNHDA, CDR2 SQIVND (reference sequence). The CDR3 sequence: CASSTTGFPYEQYF. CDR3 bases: TGTGCCAGTAGTACCACCGGGTTTCCCTACGAGCAGTACTTC.